The clone carrying this T cell receptor (beta chain) was detected ten times or more. Its antigen is as yet unknown. The CDR3 loop spans 15 amino acids. J lost 3 bases, V lost 7 bases, and 8 bases had no gene match. Germline CDR1 and CDR2: KGHSH and LQKENI. Unique molecular identifiers were incorporated into the prepared TCRbeta library. Using its own MiXCR run on the PCR reads, TCRdb lists one record per CDR3 protein. The data hold a few hundred thousand distinct CDR3 sequences, with roughly 9.1% observed a single time. These data are taken from a study of T-cell reconstitution after alpha-beta-depleted transplantation in children. Study results and limitations: Newly generated T cells supplied most T-cell counts and diversity one year post-transplant. There were reportedly several hundred expanded graft clones from which alpha-beta T cells came about two months after transplant. Some patients' high day-60 TCRbeta diversity was traced to surviving recipient T cells and thymic progenitors.

The TCR originated in a boy younger than two with acute myeloid leukemia, due to receive a stem cell transplant. The source material was PBMCs, sampled before TCRalphabeta/CD19-depleted stem cell transplant. The chain recombines TRBV18 with TRBJ2-2; 7 positions agree with TRBD2. The CDR3 here is CASLRTSLDTGELFF. CDR3 in DNA: TGTGCCAGCTTAAGGACTAGTTTGGACACCGGGGAGCTGTTTTTT.